Listed below are T cell receptor beta chains from one sample, sequenced in a study of T cells after yellow fever vaccination. TCRdb redid the calling of the 5' RACE reads with MiXCR, one entry per CDR3 protein. Of approximately 300,000 distinct CDR3 sequences in the sample, around 6.8% are singletons; the top ten hold roughly a sixth. The material was PBMCs, obtained roughly 46 days after the first yellow fever vaccination. Source of these receptors: a man younger than 35 who received the YFV17D yellow fever vaccine. Both conserved end residues are trimmed from each CDR3. Clone size is given for some rows only: seen once, a few or many times, or a class if the clone is expanded.

V gene,J gene,clone size,CDR3 protein
TRBV19,TRBJ1-1,few,ASSRRSDSTEAF
TRBV12-3/TRBV12-4,TRBJ1-1,.,ASSLGRGRMNTEAF
TRBV7-8,TRBJ1-5,few,ASSPFRALGQPQH
TRBV11-1,TRBJ2-4,.,ASSLQRVGENIQY
TRBV20-1,TRBJ1-4,few,SARDEAWAEEKLF
TRBV9,TRBJ1-1,few,ASSPGTGPGTEAF
TRBV30,TRBJ2-7,few,AWSALAAGTVSYEQY
TRBV25-1,TRBJ1-4,.,ASSEGTREKLF
TRBV4-1,TRBJ1-5,many,ASSQEAPDQPQH
TRBV19,TRBJ2-2,many,ASGSLSASDTGELF
TRBV3-1,TRBJ2-2,.,ASSQGENRGELF
TRBV2,TRBJ1-5,few,ASSVFQGDQPQH
TRBV5-1,TRBJ1-2,.,ASSLRGTGLNYGYT
TRBV6-1,TRBJ1-2,.,ASSKLRDGGGGYT
TRBV7-9,TRBJ1-6,.,ASSEPRSPLH
TRBV12-3/TRBV12-4,TRBJ2-7,.,ASGSPSGGDTYEQY
TRBV5-4,TRBJ2-1,.,ASSLVRFTSSYNEQF
TRBV7-7,TRBJ2-3,few,ASAPGLSGDTQY
TRBV9,TRBJ2-2,few,ASSAELAGGPGELF
TRBV7-9,TRBJ1-2,few,ASSFPAPGVNGYT